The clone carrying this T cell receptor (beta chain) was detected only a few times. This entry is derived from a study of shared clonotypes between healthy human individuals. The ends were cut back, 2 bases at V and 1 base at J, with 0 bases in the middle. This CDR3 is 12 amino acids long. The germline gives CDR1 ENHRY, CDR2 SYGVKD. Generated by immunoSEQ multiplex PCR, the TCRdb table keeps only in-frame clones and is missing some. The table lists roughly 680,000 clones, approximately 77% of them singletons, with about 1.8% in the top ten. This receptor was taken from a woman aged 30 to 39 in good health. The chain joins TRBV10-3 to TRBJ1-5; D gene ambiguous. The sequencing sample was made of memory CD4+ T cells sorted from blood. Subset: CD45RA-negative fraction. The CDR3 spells CAISESNQPQHF. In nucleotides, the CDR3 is TGTGCCATCAGTGAGAGCAATCAGCCCCAGCATTTT.